The rows below give T cell receptor beta chains drawn from one sample of a study of T-cell reconstitution after alpha-beta-depleted transplantation in children. TCRdb ran MiXCR on the PCR reads and lists one entry per CDR3 protein. The repertoire holds some 600,000 distinct CDR3 sequences, 10% to 15% seen once, with approximately 2% in the top ten. The sample consisted of PBMCs, mostly from graft donor cells, taken 360 days after TCRalphabeta/CD19-depleted stem cell transplant. These receptors all stem from a male patient under 18 who had a stem cell transplant for acute myeloid leukemia, so the T cells may come from the graft donor. Each CDR3 is given with its conserved first and last residue. A D gene is named only where the DNA matches it firmly.

TRBV6-5	NA	TRBJ2-1	CASSLYSLYNEQFF
TRBV7-3	TRBD2	TRBJ2-3	CASSLIPSSGRAVDTQYF
TRBV5-6	TRBD2	TRBJ2-1	CASSPIMTSRPNEQFF
TRBV28	TRBD2	TRBJ2-7	CASSPTRLAGGPEGYF
TRBV5-1	TRBD2	TRBJ2-1	CASSLSLGLAGEVEQFF
TRBV7-9	TRBD1	TRBJ1-2	CASSSPPGQDYGYTF
TRBV12-3/TRBV12-4	NA	TRBJ1-1	CASSLVVSGAFF
TRBV3-1	NA	TRBJ2-7	CASSQETPGEQYF
TRBV7-6	NA	TRBJ1-2	CASSLEAVVGGLNYGYTF
TRBV5-6	TRBD2	TRBJ2-7	CASRQYTSAEYREQYF
TRBV19	TRBD2	TRBJ2-3	CASSIGLAGANTDTQYF
TRBV29-1	TRBD1	TRBJ2-7	CSVERTGALYEQYF
TRBV9	TRBD2	TRBJ2-1	CASSSSGPYNEQFF
TRBV27	NA	TRBJ2-7	CASSQQDFAYEQYF
TRBV29-1	NA	TRBJ2-5	CSVPWTSGGTQYF
TRBV4-1	NA	TRBJ2-3	CASSQDSPDWPGTQYF
TRBV20-1	TRBD2	TRBJ2-7	CSALTGTSGGADEQYF
TRBV2	TRBD1	TRBJ2-5	CASSVEQGYPQETQYF
TRBV7-2	TRBD2	TRBJ2-7	CASSPAGLAGRIEQYF
TRBV7-9	TRBD1	TRBJ2-5	CASSGQGLGPQETQYF
TRBV3-1	NA	TRBJ2-7	CASSQRSGLGSYEQYF
TRBV20-1	NA	TRBJ2-6	CSARDEGSGANVLTF
TRBV2	TRBD2	TRBJ2-7	CASRPAGAAYEQYF
TRBV29-1	NA	TRBJ2-1	CSVTNGNEQFF
TRBV7-2	TRBD1	TRBJ2-7	CASSLDRGVPYEQYF
TRBV6-2/TRBV6-3	TRBD2	TRBJ2-2	CASSRPGLVPGELFF
TRBV20-1	NA	TRBJ1-3	CSASGPPDIYF
TRBV15	NA	TRBJ2-1	CATSRGGAKQFF
TRBV12-3/TRBV12-4	NA	TRBJ1-3	CASSFGGHSGNTIYF
TRBV10-3	NA	TRBJ2-6	CAISVVLSGANVLTF
TRBV9	NA	TRBJ2-1	CASSVPGGREHVQQFF
TRBV11-2	TRBD2	TRBJ2-7	CASSLVETSGGRSYEQYF